This record concerns one T cell receptor (beta chain) sequence. This clonotype has a count of ten or more. Its antigen specificity is not known. Base qualities are not recorded, but no much larger clone differs from it by a single base. Read against the paper, the sample's time point label means: newly diagnosed GD, antithyroid drugs for less than 3 months. For both TCR sequencing and RNA sequencing, RNA was extracted from PBMCs using TRIzol. The diagnosis of Graves' disease was made according to American Thyroid Association guidelines. Patients were recruited from an endocrinology department in Xi'an, China. Each patient gave 7 to 9.5 milliliters of peripheral blood, collected in an EDTA anticoagulant tube. PBMCs were isolated by Ficoll Paque Plus density gradient separation without further T cell sorting. RNA quality was checked with an Agilent 2100 Bioanalyzer and agarose gel, and concentration with a NanoDrop 2000.

The sample comes from a study of regulatory T cells in long-lasting Graves disease (dated by TCRdb to about 2021). With respect to the entire study: Newly diagnosed Graves' disease patients had taken antithyroid drugs for less than 3 months. Persistent Graves' disease patients were compared with newly diagnosed Graves' disease patients by peripheral blood TCR sequencing and RNA sequencing. The study took place in China and was registered as a clinical trial. A total of around 35 samples underwent TCR sequencing: 13 from persistent and approximately 20 from newly diagnosed Graves' disease patients.

Trimming takes 0 bases from V and 8 bases from J, and the germline ends sit 8 bases apart. The CDR3 sequence holds 13 residues, the cysteine and phenylalanine included. Only CDR3 DNA remains: 39 bases, in frame from the first base. CDR1 KGHSH and CDR2 LQKENI were looked up in the germline V gene. Preparation of the library involved multiplex PCR. Instrument on record: Illumina HiSeq 4000. CDR3 regions were amplified by Arm-PCR with iRepertoire HTBI primers to construct TCR beta libraries. PCR products were gel purified before sequencing. The authors' pipeline ran thus. Across samples, 60 to 80 TRBV and around 15 TRBJ segments were identified and used for gene usage analysis of CDR3 amino acid clonotypes. COPE and FqMerger were used to merge filtered high-quality paired reads into contigs. BLAST was used to align contigs to IMGT TRBV, TRBD and TRBJ reference genes, and CDR3 was defined according to IMGT. Any clonotype with a frequency above 0.1% was counted as a highly expanded clone. Shannon entropy was used to measure repertoire diversity, and the Gini coefficient was used to measure V-J evenness. A clonotype was considered public if more than one individual shared it. The public reads were reanalyzed by TCRdb: fastp trimming at Q25, MiXCR alignment, in-frame beta chains only. Identical CDR3 proteins give one entry, which carries the most common genes and DNA. TCRdb's processing, not the authors', yielded these V and J calls. The sample contains over 500,000 distinct CDR3 sequences, around 16% of them found a single time. Around 13% of the sample is taken by the ten largest.

General study outcomes and caveats: Compared with newly diagnosed patients, patients with persistent Graves' disease had lower TCR Shannon entropy and fewer highly expanded clones, which suggests clonal expansion. Only the TCR beta chain was sequenced and analyzed. Persistent disease showed preferential use of TRBV28, TRBJ1-2 and TRBJ2-5, whereas newly diagnosed disease favored TRBV20-1 and TRBJ2-1. Patients with persistent disease shared more public clonotypes (about 2,700) than newly diagnosed patients did (about 970). As a limitation, the authors acknowledged that the small sample size may reduce accuracy. The study examined only peripheral blood because the primary lesion, thyroid tissue, could not be accessed.

This same sample was also part of a study on T cells in Graves' hyperthyroidism and ophthalmopathy. The second investigation adds: Stable Graves' hyperthyroidism was defined as no progression to ophthalmopathy during 18 months of follow-up. The hyperthyroidism patients were between 18 and 65 years old and newly diagnosed, with a disease duration of less than 2 months. The study excluded patients with uncontrolled infections, other autoimmune diseases, pregnancy or lactation. Diagnoses were based on clinical symptoms, serum thyroxine and TRAb, thyroid ultrasound and orbital computed tomography. For the first round of RT-PCR on the TCR CDR3, the HTBI primer set was used together with the Qiagen OneStep RT-PCR kit. Most expanded thyroid clonotypes (frequency above 0.001) were also found in blood, which suggests that blood repertoires may mirror thyroid immune responses. In cross-validation, a model built on a 13 V-J signature told ophthalmopathy apart from stable hyperthyroidism with approximately 90% sensitivity and around 84% specificity, and in testing the same model reached 80%/75%. During validation, the model predicted progression to ophthalmopathy a median of around 7 months ahead of onset, with more than 60% sensitivity and roughly 72% specificity. To identify TCR V-J signatures that set the groups apart, the researchers used a discovery cohort of more than 95 patients, made up of roughly 40 with Graves' ophthalmopathy and about 55 with stable Graves' hyperthyroidism. Whether ophthalmopathy could be predicted prospectively was tested in an independent validation cohort made up of roughly 20 hyperthyroidism patients plus 17 patients who later progressed to ophthalmopathy. The roughly 100 discovery patients were randomly divided into training and test sets at a 7:3 ratio. In roughly six Graves' hyperthyroidism patients, the study also compared T-cell repertoires from thyroid tissue with T-cell repertoires from blood. After blood sampling, hyperthyroidism patients were treated with methimazole at a starting dose of 30 mg daily, and ophthalmopathy patients were treated with high-dose intravenous methylprednisolone. A second multiplex PCR round built the libraries, followed by size selection and purification. Paired-end sequencing of the libraries was performed with 100 bp reads on an Illumina HiSeq2000. SOAPnuke was used to process the raw data, throwing out any read that contained adapters or uncalled bases, had a mean Phred below 15, or lacked an exact constant-primer or identifier match. COPE v1.2.5 was used to merge high-quality paired reads, and clonotypes were defined as unique nucleotide sequences. Clonotypes were aligned to IMGT TRBV, TRBD and TRBJ reference segments using MiTCR v1.1. Analysis was restricted to V-J combinations with a frequency above 0.0001, which covered approximately 99% of repertoires. The TCS score was defined as F50 (clonal expansion) divided by E x V (chaos), with BLOSUM62-based TCRdist calculated between CDR3 peptides within each V-J. Welch's t-statistics and random forest reduced several hundred V-J features to 10 to 15, which were used in a naive Bayes classifier (R e1071). Sample size was not statistically predetermined, and blinding of investigators to group allocation was not performed. The paper describes TCR Vbeta CDR3 sequencing of 140 or so peripheral blood samples, made up of 43 ophthalmopathy patients, roughly 72 hyperthyroidism patients and 17 progressor patients.

The material was peripheral blood mononuclear cells (PBMCs), obtained at new diagnosis, from a patient treated with antithyroid drugs. The receptor's source is a man aged 18 to 30 with Graves disease. Donor details come from another sample of the same person, matched by shared clones. The sequence links TRBV18 to TRBJ2-1, with the D gene not clear enough to name. The nucleotide sequence is given as TGTGCCAGCTCACCACCGATGGACGATGAGCAGTTCTTC. Protein translation: CASSPPMDDEQFF.